The following is a T cell receptor beta chain sequence with its context. The V gene end was trimmed by 3 bases and the J gene end by 4 bases; junction bases not matched to a gene: 7. CDR1 and CDR2 (germline): LGHNA, YNFKEQ. The CDR3 extends over 17 amino acids. TCRdb fed the RT-PCR reads into MiXCR, producing one record per CDR3 protein. The sample contains about 700,000 distinct CDR3 sequences, approximately 15% of which appear only once. Sequencing was carried out using memory CD4+ T cells from blood. This chain links TRBV4-2 with TRBJ2-3; TRBD2 aligns across 13 bases. The TCR was taken from a female donor in good health, serving as a healthy control. CDR3 region: CASSQPPGLAGSDTQYF. Here the CDR3 DNA reads TGTGCCAGCAGCCAGCCCCCGGGACTAGCGGGATCAGATACGCAGTATTTT.